The 11 T cell receptor beta chains below come from one sample, sequenced in a study of cytomegalovirus exposure and HLA in healthy donors. The repertoire was sequenced with immunoSEQ multiplex PCR; TCRdb's copy has only in-frame clones and lacks some. The sample carries about 71,000 clones, 94% recorded once. Sequenced material: PBMCs. The receptors stem from a woman aged 18-30 years in good health and CMV-seronegative.

The chain carries TRBV5-1 and TRBJ2-6; no firm D call. The CDR3 loop spans 18 amino acids. Trimming pared 0 bases from V and 0 bases from J, leaving 13 bases between. Germline CDR1 is SGHRS and CDR2 is YFSETQ. This chain's CDR3 is CASSLVPGRSSGANVLTF. The CDR3 DNA sequence: TGCGCCAGCAGCTTGGTTCCGGGTCGAAGCTCTGGGGCCAACGTCCTGACTTTC.

This chain joins TRBV19 and TRBJ1-4; 7 bases match TRBD1. The V gene end was trimmed by 3 bases and the J gene end by 8 bases; junction bases not matched to a gene: 9. Germline CDR1 is LNHDA and CDR2 is SQIVND (reference sequence). The CDR3 sequence is 15 residues long. The CDR3 loop reads CASSMPTGDTEKLFF. CDR3 nucleotide sequence: TGTGCCAGTAGTATGCCTACAGGGGATACGGAAAAACTGTTTTTT.

This clone was counted a single time. This chain connects TRBV2 to TRBJ2-3; D might be TRBD1 (6 bases). Germline V lookup: CDR1 SNHLY, CDR2 FYNNEI. The CDR3 loop spans 15 amino acids. Trimming stripped 0 bases from V and 4 bases from J, with 11 bases between. In nucleotides, the CDR3 is TGTGCCAGCAGTGAAGCCGCGTGGGGGCCAGATACGCAGTATTTT. Translation gives CASSEAAWGPDTQYF.

The chain has TRBV11-2 and TRBJ2-3, with 7 nucleotides matching TRBD2. V was clipped by 1 base and J by 0 bases; unmatched bases: 1. The CDR3 runs to 15 residues. Germline V gene lookup returns CDR1 SGHAT and CDR2 FQNNGV. Here the CDR3 DNA reads TGTGCCAGCAGCTTAGGGGGGGGGAGCACAGATACGCAGTATTTT. Translating gives CASSLGGGSTDTQYF.

The chain joins TRBV11-2 to TRBJ1-4, with TRBD1 matching 8 bases. The CDR3 consists of 17 residues. The germline CDR1 and CDR2 sequences are SGHAT and FQNNGV. Losses at the gene ends were 4 bases for V and 7 bases for J; bases not matched to a gene: 14. The CDR3 spells CASSYLWGNRGTEKLFF. Written as DNA, the CDR3 is TGTGCCAGCAGCTACCTTTGGGGGAACAGGGGGACTGAAAAACTGTTTTTT.

This clone was picked up one time. The V and J genes are TRBV7-9 and TRBJ2-1; TRBD2 might be the D (5 bases). The CDR3 extends over 13 amino acids. CDR1 is SEHNR, CDR2 FQNEAQ, per germline (reference sequence). V was pared by 1 base and J by 12 bases, with 13 bases between. The CDR3 loop reads CASSLGTVPSQFF. The CDR3 DNA reads TGTGCCAGCAGCTTAGGGACTGTGCCATCGCAGTTCTTC. The full variable domain, completed using reference TRBV7-9 and TRBJ2-1, is DTGVSQNPRHKITKRGQNVTFRCDPISEHNRLYWYRQTLGQGPEFLTYFQNEAQLEKSRLLSDRFSAERPKGSFSTLEIQRTEQGDSAMYLCASSLGTVPSQFFGPGTRLTVL.

The gene calls are TRBV4-3 and TRBJ2-7; 10 bases align to TRBD1. The trim removed 0 bases at V and 2 bases at J, leaving 1 base unmatched. Germline CDR1 is LGHNA and CDR2 is YSLEER. This CDR3 comprises 15 residues. CDR3 nucleotide sequence: TGCGCCAGCAGCCAAGAGACAGGGGGCACCTACGAGCAGTACTTC. This codes for CASSQETGGTYEQYF.

V and J are TRBV6-6 and TRBJ2-1; 8 bases line up with TRBD2. CDR1 is MNHNY, CDR2 SVGAGI, per germline (reference sequence). The V and J ends lost 4 bases and 8 bases, in that order; junction bases with no gene match: 7. The CDR3 sequence is 14 residues long. The CDR3 sequence is CASSSGGRSDEQFF. The CDR3 DNA is TGTGCCAGCAGTTCGGGAGGGAGGTCAGATGAGCAGTTCTTC.

This clone was observed a single time. The V gene is TRBV4-1, the J gene TRBJ2-1, with TRBD2 matching 8 bases. The V segment lost 3 bases and the J segment 6 bases; nucleotides outside the gene matches: 7. CDR3 length: 15 residues. Germline assignment: CDR1 MGHRA and CDR2 YSYEKL. The DNA of the CDR3 is TGCGCCAGCAGCCAGAGGGGACTAGGGGTCAATGAGCAGTTCTTC. Translated, it gives CASSQRGLGVNEQFF.

The CDR3 bases are TGTGCCAGCAGTCGGTCGAGCGGGGGTTACAATGAGCAGTTCTTC. Translating gives CASSRSSGGYNEQFF. The gene calls are TRBV2 and TRBJ2-1; 8 nucleotides line up with TRBD2. The CDR3 runs 15 residues. V lost 5 bases, J lost 4 bases, and 7 bases stayed unmatched. Germline V CDR1 and CDR2: SNHLY, FYNNEI.

The chain links TRBV6-5 to TRBJ2-5; 8 positions match TRBD1. Germline V gene data show CDR1 as MNHEY and CDR2 as SVGAGI. Trimming removed 6 bases from V and 2 bases from J; junction bases left unmatched: 8. CDR3 length: 15 amino acids. This CDR3 reads CASRRTGGGQETQYF. As DNA, the CDR3 is TGTGCCAGCAGGCGAACAGGGGGAGGTCAAGAGACCCAGTACTTC.